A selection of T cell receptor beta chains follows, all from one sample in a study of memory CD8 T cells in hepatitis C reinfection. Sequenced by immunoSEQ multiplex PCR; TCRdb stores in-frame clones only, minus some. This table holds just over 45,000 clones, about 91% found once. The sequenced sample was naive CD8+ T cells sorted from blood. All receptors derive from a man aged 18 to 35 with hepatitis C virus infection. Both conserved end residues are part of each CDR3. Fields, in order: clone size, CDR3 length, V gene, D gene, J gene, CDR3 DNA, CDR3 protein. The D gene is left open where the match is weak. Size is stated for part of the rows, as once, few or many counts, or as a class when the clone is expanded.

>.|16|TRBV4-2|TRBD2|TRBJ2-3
TGTGCCAGCAGCCCTCGACTAGCGGTGAGCACAGATACGCAGTATTTT
CASSPRLAVSTDTQYF
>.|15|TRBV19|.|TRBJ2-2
TGTGCCAGTAGTATCGGGGGGCGCGGCACCGGGGAGCTGTTTTTT
CASSIGGRGTGELFF
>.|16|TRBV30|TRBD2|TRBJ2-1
TGTGCCTGGAGTGTAGGACTAGCGGTCTCCTACAATGAGCAGTTCTTC
CAWSVGLAVSYNEQFF
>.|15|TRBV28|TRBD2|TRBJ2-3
TGTGCCAGCAGAATAGCGGGAGGGCCGGGGGATACGCAGTATTTT
CASRIAGGPGDTQYF
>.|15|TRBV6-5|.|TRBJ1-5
TGTGCCAGCAAGGAAAGCGGGGGTAGCAATCAGCCCCAGCATTTT
CASKESGGSNQPQHF
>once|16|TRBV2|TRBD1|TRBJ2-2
TGTGCCAGCAGCGCCGAGCCAGGACAGGGGGACGGGGAGCTGTTTTTT
CASSAEPGQGDGELFF
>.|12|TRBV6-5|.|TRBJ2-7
TGTGCCAGCGGACAGAATTCCTACGAGCAGTACTTC
CASGQNSYEQYF
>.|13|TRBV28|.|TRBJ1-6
TGTGCCAGCAGTTTCTCGTTAAATTCACCCCTCCACTTT
CASSFSLNSPLHF
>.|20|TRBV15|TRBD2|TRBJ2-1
TGTGCCACCAGCAGAGATGGGGTTAGCGGGGGGCCCTTAACCTACAATGAGCAGTTCTTC
CATSRDGVSGGPLTYNEQFF
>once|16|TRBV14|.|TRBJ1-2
TGTGCCAGCAGCCTAGGTGGAGGGACTTCTGCCTATGGCTACACCTTC
CASSLGGGTSAYGYTF
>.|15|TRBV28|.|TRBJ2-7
TGTGCCAGCAGTTCTCCGGGACGGGGACTCTACGAGCAGTACTTC
CASSSPGRGLYEQYF
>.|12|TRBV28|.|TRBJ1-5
TGTGCCAGCAGTCTGAGCGGGACCCCCCTGCATTTT
CASSLSGTPLHF
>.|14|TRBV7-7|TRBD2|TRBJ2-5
TGTGCCAGCAGCCCCTGGACTAGTCAAGAGACCCAGTACTTC
CASSPWTSQETQYF
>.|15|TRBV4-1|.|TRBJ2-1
TGCGCCAGCAGCCAACCGGGTTTCTCCTACAATGAGCAGTTCTTC
CASSQPGFSYNEQFF
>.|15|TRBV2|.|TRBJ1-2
TGTGCCAGCAGTGAGGGGCCAGGGGCTAGCTATGGCTACACCTTC
CASSEGPGASYGYTF
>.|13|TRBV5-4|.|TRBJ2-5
TGTGCCAGCAGCTTGGACTACCAAGAGACCCAGTACTTC
CASSLDYQETQYF
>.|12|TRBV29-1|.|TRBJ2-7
TGCAGCGTTGAAGATTCGGGTCCTCTGGAGTACTTC
CSVEDSGPLEYF
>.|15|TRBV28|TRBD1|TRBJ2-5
TGTGCCAGCAGTCCCCCCGGGACAGGGGTGCTTGAGCAGTACTTC
CASSPPGTGVLEQYF
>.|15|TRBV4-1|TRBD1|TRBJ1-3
TGCGCCACCGGGACTCCAGGGGGTCCTGGAAACACCATATATTTT
CATGTPGGPGNTIYF
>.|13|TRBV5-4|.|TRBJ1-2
TGTGCCAGCAGCTTGAATAGGGGTTATGGCTACACCTTC
CASSLNRGYGYTF
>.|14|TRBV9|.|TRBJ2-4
TGTGCCAGCAGCGACAGTTTAGCCAAAAACATTCAGTACTTC
CASSDSLAKNIQYF
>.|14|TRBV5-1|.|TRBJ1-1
TGCGCCAGCAGCTTGGGACACACGAACACTGAAGCTTTCTTT
CASSLGHTNTEAFF
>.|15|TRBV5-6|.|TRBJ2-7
TGTGCCAGCAGCTTGGGGCAGGGGCCGTCCTACGAGCAGTACTTC
CASSLGQGPSYEQYF
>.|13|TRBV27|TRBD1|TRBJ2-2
TGTGCCAGTGGGACAGGCGGCACCGGGGAGCTGTTTTTT
CASGTGGTGELFF
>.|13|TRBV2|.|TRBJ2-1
TGTGCCAGCAGTCCCGACAGCAGGGATGAGCAGTTCTTC
CASSPDSRDEQFF
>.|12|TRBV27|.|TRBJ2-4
TGTGCCAGCACCTCCTCAGGGGACATTCAGTACTTC
CASTSSGDIQYF
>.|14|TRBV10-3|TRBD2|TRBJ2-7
TGTGCCATCAGTGAATCGGGACTAGCGTACGAGCAGTACTTC
CAISESGLAYEQYF
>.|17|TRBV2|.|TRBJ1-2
TGTGCCAGCAGTGGACGTACAGGGCAGTTTAGAGGGTATGGCTACACCTTC
CASSGRTGQFRGYGYTF
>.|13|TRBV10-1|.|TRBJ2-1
TGCGCCAGCAGTACTACGGGTTACAATGAGCAGTTCTTC
CASSTTGYNEQFF
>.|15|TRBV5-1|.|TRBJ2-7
TGCGCCAGCAGATTGTACCCTAGCGACTCCTACGAGCAGTACTTC
CASRLYPSDSYEQYF
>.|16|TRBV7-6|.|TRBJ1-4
TGTGCCAGCAGCTTTGGTGGTGGGGGGGTCCGGGAAAAACTGTTTTTT
CASSFGGGGVREKLFF
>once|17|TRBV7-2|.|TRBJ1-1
TGTGCCAGCAGCTTAGTGACTGGGGGGAGCACGGACACTGAAGCTTTCTTT
CASSLVTGGSTDTEAFF
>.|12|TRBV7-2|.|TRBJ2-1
TGTGCCAGCAGCCAATCTCCGGGACTTCAGTTCTTC
CASSQSPGLQFF
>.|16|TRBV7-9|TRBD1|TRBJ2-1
TGTGCCGGCACAGGACAGGCCAGGGGGCAACTTGATGAGCAGTTCTTC
CAGTGQARGQLDEQFF
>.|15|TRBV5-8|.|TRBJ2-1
TGTGCCAGCAGCTTGTCGGGGGTCGGATACAATGAGCAGTTCTTC
CASSLSGVGYNEQFF
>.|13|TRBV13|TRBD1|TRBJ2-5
TGTGCCAGCAGCGCAGGGGGCTCGGAGACCCAGTACTTC
CASSAGGSETQYF
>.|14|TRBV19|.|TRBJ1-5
TGTGCCAGTAGTTTTCGACAGGACCATCAGCCCCAGCATTTT
CASSFRQDHQPQHF
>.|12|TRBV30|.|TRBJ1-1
TGTGCCTGGGGACAGCGGAACACTGAAGCTTTCTTT
CAWGQRNTEAFF
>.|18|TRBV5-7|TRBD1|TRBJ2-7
TGTGCCAGCAGCTTTAGCCGGGACAGGGGCTTTGGTGACTACGAGCAGTACTTC
CASSFSRDRGFGDYEQYF
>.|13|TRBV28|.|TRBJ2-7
TGTGCCAGCAGCGACAGCAGGCCCTACGAGCAGTACTTC
CASSDSRPYEQYF
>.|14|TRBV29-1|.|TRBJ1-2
TGCAGCGTCCCCAGAAACGACAGGACGGATGGCTACACCTTC
CSVPRNDRTDGYTF
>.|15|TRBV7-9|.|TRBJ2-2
TGTGCCAGCAGCTTAACTAGTAGTTCCACCGGGGAGCTGTTTTTT
CASSLTSSSTGELFF
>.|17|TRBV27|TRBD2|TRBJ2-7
TGTGCCAGCAGCCTCGGGACTAGCGGGAGGGTTTCCCACGAGCAGTACTTC
CASSLGTSGRVSHEQYF
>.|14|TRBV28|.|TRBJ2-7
TGTGCCAGCAGTTTGAGGGAGACTTCCTACGAGCAGTACTTC
CASSLRETSYEQYF
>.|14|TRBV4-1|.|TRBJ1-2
TGCGCCAGCAGCCAAGATAGTCTCTCGGGTGGCTACACCTTC
CASSQDSLSGGYTF
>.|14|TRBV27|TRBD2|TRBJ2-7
TGTGCCAGCAGTTTATGGGAGGGTTCCTACGAGCAGTACTTC
CASSLWEGSYEQYF
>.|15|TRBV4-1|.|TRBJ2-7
TGCGCCAGCAGCCAAGGGGGCCTTGAGACCTACGAGCAGTACTTC
CASSQGGLETYEQYF
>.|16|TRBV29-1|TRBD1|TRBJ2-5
TGCAGCGTCATGACAGGGAAGGACCTGTACCAAGAGACCCAGTACTTC
CSVMTGKDLYQETQYF
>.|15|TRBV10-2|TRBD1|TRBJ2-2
TGCGCCAGCAGGGGACAGGGGGAGAACACCGGGGAGCTGTTTTTT
CASRGQGENTGELFF
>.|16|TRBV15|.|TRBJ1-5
TGTGCCACCAGCAGGGGGCGGGGGGGGCTCAATCAGCCCCAGCATTTT
CATSRGRGGLNQPQHF